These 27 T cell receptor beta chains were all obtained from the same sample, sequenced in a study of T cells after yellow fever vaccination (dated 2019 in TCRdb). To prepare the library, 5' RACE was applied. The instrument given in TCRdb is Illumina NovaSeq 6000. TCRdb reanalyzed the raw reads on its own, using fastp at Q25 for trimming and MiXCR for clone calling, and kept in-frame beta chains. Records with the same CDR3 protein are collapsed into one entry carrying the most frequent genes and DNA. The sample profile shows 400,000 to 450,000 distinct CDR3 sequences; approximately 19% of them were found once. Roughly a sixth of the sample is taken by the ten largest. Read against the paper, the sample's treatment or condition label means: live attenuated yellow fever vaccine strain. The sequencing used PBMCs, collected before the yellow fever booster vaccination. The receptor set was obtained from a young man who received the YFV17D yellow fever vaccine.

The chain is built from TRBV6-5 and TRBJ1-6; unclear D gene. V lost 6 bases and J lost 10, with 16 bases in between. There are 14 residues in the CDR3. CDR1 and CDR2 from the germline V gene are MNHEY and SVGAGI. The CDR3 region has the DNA TGTGCCAGCAGATGGACTGGATTGGGGTCACCCCTCCACTTT. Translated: CASRWTGLGSPLHF.

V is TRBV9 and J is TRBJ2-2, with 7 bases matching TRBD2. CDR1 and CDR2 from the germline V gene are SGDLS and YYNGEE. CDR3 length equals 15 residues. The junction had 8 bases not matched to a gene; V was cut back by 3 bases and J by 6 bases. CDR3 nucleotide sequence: TGTGCCAGCAGCGCGAGCGGGGTCAGGGCCGGGGAGCTGTTTTTT. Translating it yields CASSASGVRAGELFF.

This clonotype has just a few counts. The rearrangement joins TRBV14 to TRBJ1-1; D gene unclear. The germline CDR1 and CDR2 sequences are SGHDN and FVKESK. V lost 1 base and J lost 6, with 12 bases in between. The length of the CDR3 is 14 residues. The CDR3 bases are TGTGCCAGCAGCCAAGTCCCGACAAGGGCTGAAGCTTTCTTT. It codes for CASSQVPTRAEAFF.

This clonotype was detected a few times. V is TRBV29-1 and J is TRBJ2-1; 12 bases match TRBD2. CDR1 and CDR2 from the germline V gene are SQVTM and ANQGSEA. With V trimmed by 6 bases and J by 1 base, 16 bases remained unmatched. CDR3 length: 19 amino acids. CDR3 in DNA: TGCAGCGTCGAGCGGCTGCTAGCGGGGGGGCAGTCGTCCTACAATGAGCAGTTCTTC. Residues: CSVERLLAGGQSSYNEQFF.

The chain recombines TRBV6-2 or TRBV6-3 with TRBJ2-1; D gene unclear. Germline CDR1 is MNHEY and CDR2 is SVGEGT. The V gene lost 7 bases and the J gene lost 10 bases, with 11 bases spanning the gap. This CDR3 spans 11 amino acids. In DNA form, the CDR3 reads TGTGCCAGCAATCAGGACCTAGAGCAGTTCTTC. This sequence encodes CASNQDLEQFF.

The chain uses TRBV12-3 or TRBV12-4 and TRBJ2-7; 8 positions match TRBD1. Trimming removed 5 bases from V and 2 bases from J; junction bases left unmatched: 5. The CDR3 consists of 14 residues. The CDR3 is CASSPRTGTYEQYF. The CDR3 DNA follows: TGTGCCAGCAGTCCACGGACAGGGACCTACGAGCAGTACTTC.

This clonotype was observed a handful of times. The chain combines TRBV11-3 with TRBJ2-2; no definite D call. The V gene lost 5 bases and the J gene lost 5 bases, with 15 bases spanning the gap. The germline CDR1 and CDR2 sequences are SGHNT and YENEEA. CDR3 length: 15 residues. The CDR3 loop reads CASSPSHTQTGELFF. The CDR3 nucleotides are TGTGCCAGCAGCCCGTCGCATACACAAACCGGGGAGCTGTTTTTT.

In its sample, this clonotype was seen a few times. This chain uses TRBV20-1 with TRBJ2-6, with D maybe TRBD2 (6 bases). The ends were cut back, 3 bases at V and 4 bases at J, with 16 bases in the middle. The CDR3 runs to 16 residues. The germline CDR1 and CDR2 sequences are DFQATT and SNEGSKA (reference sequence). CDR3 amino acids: CSASGGADLGANVLTF. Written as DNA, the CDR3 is TGCAGTGCTAGTGGAGGGGCAGATTTGGGGGCCAACGTCCTGACTTTC.

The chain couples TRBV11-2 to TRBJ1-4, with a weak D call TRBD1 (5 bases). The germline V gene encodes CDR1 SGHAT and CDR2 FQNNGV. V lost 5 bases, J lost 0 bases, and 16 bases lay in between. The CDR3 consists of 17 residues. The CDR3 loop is CASSPARDVATNEKLFF. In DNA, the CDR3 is TGTGCCAGCAGCCCCGCCCGGGACGTTGCAACTAATGAAAAACTGTTTTTT.

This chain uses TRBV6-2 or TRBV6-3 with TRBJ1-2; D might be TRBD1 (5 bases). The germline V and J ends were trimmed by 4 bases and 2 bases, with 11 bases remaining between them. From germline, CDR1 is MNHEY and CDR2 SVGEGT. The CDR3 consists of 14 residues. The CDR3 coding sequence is TGTGCCAGCAGTTGGAACCGGGGGAACTATGGCTACACCTTC. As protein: CASSWNRGNYGYTF.

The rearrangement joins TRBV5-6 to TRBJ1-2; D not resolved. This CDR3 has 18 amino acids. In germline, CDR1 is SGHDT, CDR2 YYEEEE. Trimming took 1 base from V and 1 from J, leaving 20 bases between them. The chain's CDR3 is CASSLRLQAGLINYGYTF. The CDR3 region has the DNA TGTGCCAGCAGCTTGCGTCTCCAGGCCGGCCTTATTAACTATGGCTACACCTTC.

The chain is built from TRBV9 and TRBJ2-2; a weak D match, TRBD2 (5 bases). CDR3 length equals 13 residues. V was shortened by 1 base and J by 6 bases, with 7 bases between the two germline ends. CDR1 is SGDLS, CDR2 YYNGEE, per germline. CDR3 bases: TGTGCCAGCAGCGTATCCGGGGCCGGGGAGCTGTTTTTT. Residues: CASSVSGAGELFF.

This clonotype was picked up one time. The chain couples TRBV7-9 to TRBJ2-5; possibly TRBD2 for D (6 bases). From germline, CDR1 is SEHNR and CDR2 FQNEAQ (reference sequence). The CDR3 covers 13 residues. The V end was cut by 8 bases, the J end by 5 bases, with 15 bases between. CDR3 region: CASGTGGSETQYF. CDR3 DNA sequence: TGTGCCAGCGGGACCGGGGGTTCGGAGACCCAGTACTTC.

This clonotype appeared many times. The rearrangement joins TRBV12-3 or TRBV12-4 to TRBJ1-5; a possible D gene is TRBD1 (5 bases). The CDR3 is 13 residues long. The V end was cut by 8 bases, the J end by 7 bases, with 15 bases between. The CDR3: CASLRERGQPQHF. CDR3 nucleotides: TGTGCCAGCCTAAGAGAGAGGGGACAGCCCCAGCATTTT.

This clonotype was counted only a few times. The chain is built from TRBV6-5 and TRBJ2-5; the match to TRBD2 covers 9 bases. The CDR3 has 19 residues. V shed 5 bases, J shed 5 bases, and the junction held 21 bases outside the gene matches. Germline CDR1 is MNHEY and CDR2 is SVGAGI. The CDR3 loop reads CASSPHAKASGTPRETQYF. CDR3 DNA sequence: TGTGCCAGCAGTCCCCACGCGAAGGCTAGCGGGACCCCGAGGGAGACCCAGTACTTC.

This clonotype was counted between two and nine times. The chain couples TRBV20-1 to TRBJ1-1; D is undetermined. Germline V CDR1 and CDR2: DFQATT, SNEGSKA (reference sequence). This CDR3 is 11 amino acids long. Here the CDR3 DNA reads TGCATCTCCAGGATGAACACTGAAGCTTTCTTT. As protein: CISRMNTEAFF.

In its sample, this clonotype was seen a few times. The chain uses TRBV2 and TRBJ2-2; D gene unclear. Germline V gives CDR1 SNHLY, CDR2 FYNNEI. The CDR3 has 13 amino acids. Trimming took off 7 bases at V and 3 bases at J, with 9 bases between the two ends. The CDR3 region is CASNSGYTGELFF. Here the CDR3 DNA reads TGTGCCAGCAACTCAGGTTACACCGGGGAGCTGTTTTTT. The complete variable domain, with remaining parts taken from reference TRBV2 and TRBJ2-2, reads EPEVTQTPSHQVTQMGQEVILRCVPISNHLYFYWYRQILGQKVEFLVSFYNNEISEKSEIFDDQFSVERPDGSNFTLKIRSTKLEDSAMYFCASNSGYTGELFFGEGSRLTVL.

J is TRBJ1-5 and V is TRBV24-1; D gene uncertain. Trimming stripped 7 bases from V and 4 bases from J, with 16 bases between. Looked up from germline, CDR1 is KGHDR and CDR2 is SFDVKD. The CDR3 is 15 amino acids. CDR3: CATRKYGFENQPQHF. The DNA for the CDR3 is TGTGCCACCAGGAAGTACGGGTTTGAGAATCAGCCCCAGCATTTT.

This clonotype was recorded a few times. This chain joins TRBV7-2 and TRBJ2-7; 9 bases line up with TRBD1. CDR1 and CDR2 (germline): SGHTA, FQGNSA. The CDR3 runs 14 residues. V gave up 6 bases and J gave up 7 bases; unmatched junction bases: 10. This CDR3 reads CASRRTQGAQEQYV. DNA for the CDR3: TGTGCCAGCAGACGGACACAGGGGGCGCAGGAGCAGTACGTC.

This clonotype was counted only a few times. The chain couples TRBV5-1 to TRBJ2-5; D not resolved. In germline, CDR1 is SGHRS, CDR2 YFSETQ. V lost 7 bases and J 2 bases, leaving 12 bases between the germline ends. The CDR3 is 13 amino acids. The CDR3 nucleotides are TGCGCCAGCCAGCTGTTGGGGCAAGAGACCCAGTACTTC. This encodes CASQLLGQETQYF.

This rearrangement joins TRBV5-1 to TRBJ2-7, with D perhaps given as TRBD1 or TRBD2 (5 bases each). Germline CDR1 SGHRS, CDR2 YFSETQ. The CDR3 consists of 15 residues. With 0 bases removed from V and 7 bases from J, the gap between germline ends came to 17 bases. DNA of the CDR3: TGCGCCAGCAGCTTGGTAGAAGGACGGGGCATAGAGCAGTACTTC. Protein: CASSLVEGRGIEQYF.

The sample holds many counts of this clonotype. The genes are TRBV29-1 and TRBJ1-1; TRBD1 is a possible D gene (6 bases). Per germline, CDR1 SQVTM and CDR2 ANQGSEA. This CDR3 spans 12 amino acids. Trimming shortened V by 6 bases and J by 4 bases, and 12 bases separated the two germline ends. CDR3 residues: CSVSRGPTEAFF. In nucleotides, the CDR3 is TGCAGCGTCAGCAGGGGACCCACTGAAGCTTTCTTT.

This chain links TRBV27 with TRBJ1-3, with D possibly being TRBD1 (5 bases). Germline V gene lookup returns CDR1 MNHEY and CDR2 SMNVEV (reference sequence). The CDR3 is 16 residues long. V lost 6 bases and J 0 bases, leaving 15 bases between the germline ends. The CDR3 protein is CASSPRTTASGNTIYF. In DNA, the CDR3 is TGTGCCAGCAGCCCAAGAACGACAGCCTCTGGAAACACCATATATTTT.

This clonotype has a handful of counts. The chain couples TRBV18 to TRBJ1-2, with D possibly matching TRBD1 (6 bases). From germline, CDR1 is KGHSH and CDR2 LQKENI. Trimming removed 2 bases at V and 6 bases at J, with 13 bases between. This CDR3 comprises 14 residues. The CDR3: CASSPLGQGHGYTF. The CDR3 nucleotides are TGTGCCAGCTCACCATTGGGGCAGGGGCATGGCTACACCTTC.

CDR3 sequence: CASSLSVGSEAFF. The CDR3 DNA is TGCGCCAGCAGCTTGTCCGTGGGCTCTGAAGCTTTCTTT. This sequence joins TRBV5-1 and TRBJ1-1; D not resolved. Per the germline V gene, CDR1 is SGHRS and CDR2 is YFSETQ. This CDR3 is built from 13 residues. Between the trimmed V and J ends, which lost 1 base and 6 bases, there was a span of 10 bases.

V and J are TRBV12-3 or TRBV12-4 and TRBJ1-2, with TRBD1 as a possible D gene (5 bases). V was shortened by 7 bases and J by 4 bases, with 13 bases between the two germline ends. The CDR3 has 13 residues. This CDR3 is CASKPTVGYGYTF. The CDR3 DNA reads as TGTGCCAGCAAGCCGACAGTCGGCTATGGCTACACCTTC.

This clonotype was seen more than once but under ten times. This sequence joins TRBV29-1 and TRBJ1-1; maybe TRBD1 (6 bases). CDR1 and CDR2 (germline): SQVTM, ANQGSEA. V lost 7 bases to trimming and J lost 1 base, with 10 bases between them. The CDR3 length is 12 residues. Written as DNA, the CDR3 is TGCAGCGGACAGACAGGGAACACTGAAGCTTTCTTT. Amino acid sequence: CSGQTGNTEAFF.